Following are 3 T cell receptor beta chains from one sample sequenced in a study of blood T cell repertoires in COVID-19. Profiling relied on immunoSEQ multiplex PCR, and the TCRdb table lists in-frame clones only, not all of them. The table records 150,000 to 200,000 clones, more than 75% of them present only once. The specimen sequenced was peripheral blood. The receptors shown here come from a man in his forties or fifties with active or convalescent COVID-19.

The V call is TRBV9, the J call TRBJ1-3; TRBD1 might be the D (5 bases). Trimming stripped 0 bases from V and 8 bases from J, with 12 bases between. The germline V gene has CDR1 SGDLS and CDR2 YYNGEE. The CDR3 length is 14 residues. The CDR3 is CASSVVGGGDTIYF. The CDR3 DNA reads as TGTGCCAGCAGCGTAGTAGGCGGGGGTGACACCATATATTTT.

The rearrangement uses TRBV2 and TRBJ1-2; D is uncertain. The CDR3 extends over 11 amino acids. Per germline, CDR1 SNHLY and CDR2 FYNNEI. Trimming removed 6 bases from V and 8 bases from J, with 10 bases in between. The CDR3 reads CASRTDGGYTF. The CDR3, as DNA: TGTGCCAGCAGAACAGACGGCGGCTACACCTTC.

V is TRBV30 and J is TRBJ1-2; 11 bases are shared with TRBD1. V shed 2 bases, J shed 10 bases, and the junction held 3 bases outside the gene matches. Germline V gives CDR1 GTSNPN, CDR2 SVGIG (reference sequence). The CDR3 consists of 12 residues. The CDR3 DNA sequence: TGTGCCTGGAGTTTGGGACAGGGGGTCTACACCTTC. It specifies CAWSLGQGVYTF. Full variable domain (remainder filled in from reference TRBV30 and TRBJ1-2): SQTIHQWPATLVQPVGSPLSLECTVEGTSNPNLYWYRQAAGRGLQLLFYSVGIGQISSEVPQNLSASRPQDRQFILSSKKLLLSDSGFYLCAWSLGQGVYTFGSGTRLTVV.